A selection of T cell receptor beta chains follows, all from one sample in a study of blood T cell repertoires in COVID-19. Here immunoSEQ multiplex PCR was the method, and the copy in TCRdb shows in-frame clones only, minus some. The table lists approximately 190,000 clones, over 80% of them singletons. The source material was peripheral blood. Receptors were obtained from a woman in her fifties or sixties with COVID-19, enrolled during active disease. Each CDR3 is given with its conserved first and last residue. Each record gives: J gene, D gene, V gene, clone size, CDR3 protein, CDR3 DNA. The D gene is left open where the match is weak. Part of the rows lack a size; the others show once, few, many or a class for expanded clones.

TRBJ2-5,NA,TRBV7-8,NA,CASSSVGAVDSQYF,TGTGCCAGCAGCTCCGTAGGTGCAGTCGACTCACAGTACTTC
TRBJ1-6,NA,TRBV5-5,NA,CASSFKGESSPLHF,TGTGCCAGCAGCTTTAAGGGGGAGAGTTCACCCCTCCACTTT
TRBJ2-3,TRBD1,TRBV7-9,NA,CASSSTLDRERTDTQYF,TGTGCCAGCAGCTCGACCCTCGACAGGGAAAGGACAGATACGCAGTATTTT
TRBJ2-5,TRBD2,TRBV3-1/TRBV3-2,NA,CASSETSGKETQYF,TGTGCCAGCAGCGAAACTAGCGGCAAAGAGACCCAGTACTTC
TRBJ1-4,TRBD1,TRBV10-3,NA,CAISVTGVEKLFF,TGTGCCATCAGTGTGACAGGGGTTGAAAAACTGTTTTTT
TRBJ1-2,NA,TRBV6-5,NA,CASTTNLDSTF,TGTGCCAGCACCACAAATTTGGACAGCACCTTC
TRBJ1-4,TRBD1,TRBV19,NA,CASSDRATNEKLFF,TGTGCCAGTAGTGACAGGGCAACTAATGAAAAACTGTTTTTT
TRBJ2-3,NA,TRBV5-1,NA,CASSLASISITDTQYF,TGCGCCAGCAGCTTGGCCTCAATTAGTATCACAGATACGCAGTATTTT
TRBJ1-6,NA,TRBV7-8,NA,CASSLAVVSSSYNSPLHF,TGTGCCAGCAGCTTAGCGGTGGTGTCTAGCTCCTATAATTCACCCCTCCACTTT
TRBJ1-1,NA,TRBV11-3,NA,CASSLHRYSEAFF,TGTGCCAGCAGCTTACACAGGTACTCTGAAGCTTTCTTT
TRBJ2-1,TRBD2,TRBV10-3,NA,CAISASSGGYNEQFF,TGTGCCATCAGTGCCTCTAGCGGGGGCTACAATGAGCAGTTCTTC
TRBJ1-5,NA,TRBV21-1,NA,CASEFGVGQGLHNQPQHF,TGTGCCAGCGAGTTTGGTGTTGGACAGGGGCTTCACAATCAGCCCCAGCATTTT
TRBJ1-2,NA,TRBV29-1,NA,CSVVIPRVFGYGYTF,TGCAGCGTTGTCATACCCAGGGTTTTCGGCTATGGCTACACCTTC
TRBJ1-6,NA,TRBV14,many,CASSQERYNSPLHF,TGTGCCAGCAGCCAAGAGCGTTATAATTCACCCCTCCACTTT
TRBJ2-5,TRBD2,TRBV11-1,NA,CASSPRLAGVGETQYF,TGTGCCAGCAGCCCAAGACTAGCGGGGGTGGGAGAGACCCAGTACTTC
TRBJ2-1,TRBD2,TRBV5-1,NA,CASSSGGTPAYNEQFF,TGCGCCAGTAGTAGCGGGGGGACCCCAGCGTACAATGAGCAGTTCTTC
TRBJ2-5,TRBD2,TRBV5-1,once,CASSFTSGGLAGQETQYF,TGCGCCAGCAGCTTCACGTCCGGGGGACTAGCGGGGCAAGAGACCCAGTACTTC
TRBJ1-2,NA,TRBV5-5,NA,CASSRGQSYGYTF,TGTGCCAGCAGCCGAGGACAGTCCTATGGCTACACCTTC
TRBJ2-3,NA,TRBV2,medium-sized,CASKRHRPSTDTQYF,TGTGCCAGCAAACGACACAGGCCTAGCACAGATACGCAGTATTTT
TRBJ2-1,NA,TRBV7-9,NA,CASCPQGRGNEQFF,TGTGCCAGCTGCCCACAGGGCCGGGGCAATGAGCAGTTCTTC
TRBJ1-3,NA,TRBV5-1,NA,CASSFSPLQELSGNTIYF,TGCGCCAGCAGCTTCTCTCCCCTACAGGAGCTCTCTGGAAACACCATATATTTT
TRBJ1-2,NA,TRBV29-1,NA,CSVGESQGGYTF,TGCAGCGTTGGTGAATCCCAGGGTGGCTACACCTTC
TRBJ1-3,NA,TRBV19,NA,CASSIGSGNTIYF,TGTGCCAGTAGTATCGGCTCTGGAAACACCATATATTTT
TRBJ1-1,NA,TRBV28,once,CASSRAGTHMNTEAFF,TGTGCCAGCAGCCGCGCCGGGACACATATGAACACTGAAGCTTTCTTT
TRBJ2-7,NA,TRBV23-1,few,CASSQSRDSSYEQYF,TGCGCCAGCAGTCAATCGCGGGACAGCTCCTACGAGCAGTACTTC
TRBJ1-6,NA,TRBV19,once,CASSSGQGSPLHF,TGTGCCAGTAGTTCAGGGCAGGGATCACCCCTCCACTTT
TRBJ1-5,NA,TRBV12-3/TRBV12-4,NA,CASSFGANQPQHF,TGTGCCAGCAGTTTCGGAGCTAATCAGCCCCAGCATTTT
TRBJ2-1,NA,TRBV29-1,NA,CSGGAMAEQFF,TGCAGCGGAGGCGCGATGGCTGAGCAGTTCTTC